This T cell receptor (beta chain) was documented in a study of T cells after yellow fever vaccination. Concerning this clonotype: As yet, its antigen is unknown.

TCRdb processed the 5' RACE reads anew with MiXCR; each CDR3 protein has one entry. There are 450,000 to 550,000 distinct CDR3 sequences in the sample; around 21% occur only once, and roughly an eighth lies in the top ten. Notes on the study in general: CD4 and CD8 compartments shared a small share of clonotypes, likely from convergent recombination.

The CDR3 loop spans 16 amino acids. The V gene's germline CDR1 is SGHTA and CDR2 FQGNSA. Trimming removed 4 bases from V and 1 base from J, with 14 bases in between. The receptor was derived from a man aged 30 to 39 who received the YFV17D yellow fever vaccine. The gene calls are TRBV7-2 and TRBJ2-4; D not resolved. The sample here was PBMCs, taken 15 days after the yellow fever booster vaccination. The CDR3 spells CASSSQIELAKNIQYF. As DNA, the CDR3 is TGTGCCAGCAGCTCACAGATCGAGCTCGCCAAAAACATTCAGTACTTC. The whole variable domain, remainder taken from reference TRBV7-2 and TRBJ2-4, is GAGVSQSPSNKVTEKGKDVELRCDPISGHTALYWYRQSLGQGLEFLIYFQGNSAPDKSGLPSDRFSAERTGGSVSTLTIQRTQQEDSAVYLCASSSQIELAKNIQYFGAGTRLSVL.